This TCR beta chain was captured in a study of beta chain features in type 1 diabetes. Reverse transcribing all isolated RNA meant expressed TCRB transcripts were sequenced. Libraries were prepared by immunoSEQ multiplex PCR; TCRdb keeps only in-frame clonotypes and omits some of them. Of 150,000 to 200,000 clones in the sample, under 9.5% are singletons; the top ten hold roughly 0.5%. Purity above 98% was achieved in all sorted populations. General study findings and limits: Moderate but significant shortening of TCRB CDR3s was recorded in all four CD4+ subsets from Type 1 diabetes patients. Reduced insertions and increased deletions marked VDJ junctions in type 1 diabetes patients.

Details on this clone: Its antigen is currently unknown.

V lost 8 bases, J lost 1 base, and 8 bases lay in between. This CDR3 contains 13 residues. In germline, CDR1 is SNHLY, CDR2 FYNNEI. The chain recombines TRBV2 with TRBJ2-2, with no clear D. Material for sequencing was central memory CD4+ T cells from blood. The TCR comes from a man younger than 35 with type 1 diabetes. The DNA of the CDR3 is TGTGCCAGCCTTAGTCAGAACACCGGGGAGCTGTTTTTT. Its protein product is CASLSQNTGELFF.